This entry is about one TCR beta chain. The target of this receptor is not known. Library creation used 5' RACE. For each TCR library, 3,500 to 4,500 ng of total RNA was used. For each sample, cDNA synthesis with SMARTScribe reverse transcriptase was split into eight separate reactions. During cDNA synthesis, template switching was used to introduce unique molecular identifiers that contained a 6-nucleotide sample barcode. TCRalpha and TCRbeta cDNA was amplified in two nested PCRs of approximately 17 and 9 cycles, and bead purification was carried out after each PCR. Before amplification, cDNA was treated with uracil DNA-glycosylase and purified using the QIAquick PCR purification kit. The second PCR was the step at which Illumina TruSeq-compatible adapters and sample-specific barcodes were added. Library quality and concentration were assessed using TapeStation and Qubit, and roughly 5 ng of each library was pooled. Pooled libraries were sequenced on an Illumina HiSeq2500 single-index Rapid Run with 2 x 100 bp reads and custom sequencing primers. Processing in the source paper ran as follows. UMI-based consensus assembly with MiGEC version 1.2.6 was used to correct PCR and sequencing errors. MiXCR version 2.1.1 handled V(D)J alignment, clonotype assembly and CDR3 extraction. To normalise gene usage, clonotype sharing and MAIT/NKT TCR abundance, the analysis used the top 1000, 10 000 and 20 000 clonotypes per sample. After downsampling to 27 000 UMIs, diversity was calculated as the inverse Simpson index using the vegan R package. Paired Mann-Whitney U tests were applied to discordant twin pairs, and Benjamini-Hochberg correction was used for multiple testing. The reads went through TCRdb reprocessing, and each CDR3 protein sequence gets one entry with no DNA. V and J calls and clone size were set by TCRdb, not the authors. The table for this sample shows roughly 330,000 distinct CDR3 sequences. The top ten clones comprise approximately 2% of the sample.

This specimen belongs to a study of monozygotic twins with inflammatory bowel disease (dated by TCRdb to about 2019). In terms of the full investigation: A total of roughly 28 monozygotic twin pairs were included in the full study, comprising nine German pairs (four IBD-concordant, five IBD-discordant) and 19 IBD-discordant Danish pairs. Disease-associated traits were sought mainly through comparisons between IBD patients and their genetically identical healthy co-twins within discordant pairs. Each individual had, on average, about 151 000 unique TCRalpha sequences and 181 000 unique TCRbeta sequences available for analysis. The investigation overall reported the following: No single strong signal or clonotype linked to IBD turned up in the results, so the idea that one exists was not supported. Concordant and discordant twins showed no difference in repertoire similarity, possibly because of limited statistical power. IBD patients shared fewer clonotypes with other individuals than healthy twins did, most markedly in patients showing signs of disease activity. Measured by the inverse Simpson index, TCRbeta repertoire diversity was lower in IBD patients than in their healthy co-twins. The analysis was unable to tell different T cell subtypes apart. Differing immunosuppressive treatments among patients may have added background noise and inter-individual variability to the repertoires.

Based on the germline V gene, the CDR1 and CDR2 sequences are SGHRS and YFSETQ. The CDR3 runs 15 residues from the cysteine to the phenylalanine. No DNA is recorded. From each donor, an approximately 2.3 ml peripheral blood sample was drawn into PAXgene tubes and stored at -80 degrees C. Total RNA was isolated from whole blood with the PAXgene blood miRNA kit on an automated QIAcube, without T cell sorting. Peripheral blood from monozygotic twin pairs, either concordant or discordant for inflammatory bowel disease, underwent deep TCRalpha and TCRbeta repertoire profiling that used unique molecular barcoding. Smoking habits were recorded for all twin pairs, and individuals were classified as current, former or never smokers.

The sequenced sample consisted of blood. This receptor was identified in a human donor with ulcerative colitis or Crohn's disease, or a healthy co-twin of an affected twin (not recorded which). Here the chain combines TRBV5-1 and TRBJ2-3. The CDR3 corresponds to CASSLAAGATDTQYF.